This TCR beta chain appears in the sequencing data of a study of cytomegalovirus exposure and HLA in healthy donors. Notes on the study in general: Reportedly, TCR beta sequences accurately predicted HLA-A and HLA-B alleles in most subjects.

The PCR used 60 Vbeta and 13 Jbeta primers. This table comes from immunoSEQ multiplex PCR, and its TCRdb copy is limited to in-frame clones, with some not included. The table has 250,000 to 300,000 clones, almost 85% seen once. The germline V gene has CDR1 LNHDA and CDR2 SQIVND (reference sequence). The CDR3 is made up of 14 amino acids. Germline trimming cut 5 bases from V and 5 bases from J; bases unmatched to any gene: 8. Remarks on this clone: Its antigen is still unknown.

The sample taken for sequencing was PBMCs. The rearrangement joins TRBV19 to TRBJ1-2, with 7 bases identical to TRBD1. The receptor was derived from a woman between 40 and 55 years old in good health and CMV-seropositive. The CDR3 loop is CASSYPGQWYGYTF. CDR3 bases: TGTGCCAGTAGTTACCCGGGACAGTGGTATGGCTACACCTTC.